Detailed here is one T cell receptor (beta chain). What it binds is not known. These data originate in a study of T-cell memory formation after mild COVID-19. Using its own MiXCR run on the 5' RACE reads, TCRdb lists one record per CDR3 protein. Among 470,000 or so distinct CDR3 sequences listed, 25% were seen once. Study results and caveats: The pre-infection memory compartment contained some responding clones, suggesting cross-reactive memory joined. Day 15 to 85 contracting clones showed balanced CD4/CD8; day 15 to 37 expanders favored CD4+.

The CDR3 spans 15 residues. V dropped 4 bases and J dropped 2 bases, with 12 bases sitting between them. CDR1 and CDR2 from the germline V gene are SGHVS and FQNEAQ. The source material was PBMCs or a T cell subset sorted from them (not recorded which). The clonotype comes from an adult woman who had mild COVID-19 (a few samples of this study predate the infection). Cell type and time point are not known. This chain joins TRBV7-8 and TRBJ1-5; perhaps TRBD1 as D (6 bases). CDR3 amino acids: CASSSNRVGNQPQHF. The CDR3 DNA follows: TGTGCCAGCAGCTCCAACAGGGTAGGCAATCAGCCCCAGCATTTT.